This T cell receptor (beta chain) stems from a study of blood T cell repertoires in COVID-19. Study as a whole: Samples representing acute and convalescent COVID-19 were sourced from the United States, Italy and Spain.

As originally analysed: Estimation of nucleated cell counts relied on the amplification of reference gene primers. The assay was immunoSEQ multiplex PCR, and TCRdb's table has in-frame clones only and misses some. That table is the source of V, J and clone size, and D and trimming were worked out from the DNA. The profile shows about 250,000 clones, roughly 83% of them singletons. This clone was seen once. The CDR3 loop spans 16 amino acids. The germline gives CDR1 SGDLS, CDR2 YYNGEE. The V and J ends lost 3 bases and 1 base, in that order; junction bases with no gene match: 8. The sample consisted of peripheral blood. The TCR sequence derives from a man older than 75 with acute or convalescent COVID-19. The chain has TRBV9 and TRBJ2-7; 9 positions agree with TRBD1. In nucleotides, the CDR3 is TGTGCCAGCAGCGGTTACGGGACAGGGATTTCCTACGAGCAGTACTTC. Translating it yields CASSGYGTGISYEQYF.